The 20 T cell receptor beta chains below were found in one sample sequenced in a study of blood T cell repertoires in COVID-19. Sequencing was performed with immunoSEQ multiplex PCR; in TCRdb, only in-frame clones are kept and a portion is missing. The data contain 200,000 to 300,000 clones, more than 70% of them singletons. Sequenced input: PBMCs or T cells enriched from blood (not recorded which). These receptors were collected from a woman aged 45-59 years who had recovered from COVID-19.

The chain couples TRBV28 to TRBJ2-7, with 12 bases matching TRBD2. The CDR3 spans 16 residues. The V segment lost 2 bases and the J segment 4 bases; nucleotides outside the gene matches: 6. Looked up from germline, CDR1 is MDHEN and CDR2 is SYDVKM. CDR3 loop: CASSLRWTSGKYEQYF. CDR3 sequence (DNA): TGTGCCAGCAGTTTAAGGTGGACTAGCGGGAAATACGAGCAGTACTTC.

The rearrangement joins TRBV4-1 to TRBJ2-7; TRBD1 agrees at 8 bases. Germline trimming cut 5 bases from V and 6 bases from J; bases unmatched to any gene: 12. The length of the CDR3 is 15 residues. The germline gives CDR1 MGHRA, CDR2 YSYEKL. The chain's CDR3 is CASSAYGTGVSEQYF. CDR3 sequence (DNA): TGCGCCAGCAGCGCGTACGGGACAGGCGTCTCCGAGCAGTACTTC.

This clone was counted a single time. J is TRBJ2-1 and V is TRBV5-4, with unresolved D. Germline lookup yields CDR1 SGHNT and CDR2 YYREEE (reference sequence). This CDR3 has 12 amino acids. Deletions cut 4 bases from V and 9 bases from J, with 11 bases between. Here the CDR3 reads CASSRPAVEQFF. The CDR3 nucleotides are TGTGCCAGCAGCCGTCCGGCGGTTGAGCAGTTCTTC.

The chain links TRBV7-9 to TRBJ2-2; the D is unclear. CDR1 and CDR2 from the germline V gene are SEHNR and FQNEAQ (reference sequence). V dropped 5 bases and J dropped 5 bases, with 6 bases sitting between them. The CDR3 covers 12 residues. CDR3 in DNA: TGTGCCAGCAGCCGTATAACCGGGGAGCTGTTTTTT. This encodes CASSRITGELFF.

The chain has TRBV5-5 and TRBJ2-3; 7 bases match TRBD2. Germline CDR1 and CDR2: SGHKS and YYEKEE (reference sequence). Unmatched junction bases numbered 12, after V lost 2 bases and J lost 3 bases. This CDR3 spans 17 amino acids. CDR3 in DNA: TGTGCCAGCAGCTTATCGGAACTTCGGGGGGTGACAGATACGCAGTATTTT. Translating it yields CASSLSELRGVTDTQYF.

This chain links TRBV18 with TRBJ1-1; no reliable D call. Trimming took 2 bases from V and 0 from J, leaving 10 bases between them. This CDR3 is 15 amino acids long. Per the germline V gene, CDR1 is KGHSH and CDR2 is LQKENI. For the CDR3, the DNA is TGTGCCAGCTCACCAACCGCACACATGAACACTGAAGCTTTCTTT. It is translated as CASSPTAHMNTEAFF.

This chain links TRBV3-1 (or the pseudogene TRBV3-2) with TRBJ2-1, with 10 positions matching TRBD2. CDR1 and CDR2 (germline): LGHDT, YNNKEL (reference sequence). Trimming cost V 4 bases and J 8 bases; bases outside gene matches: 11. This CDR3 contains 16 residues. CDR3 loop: CASSPWERGGGYEQFF. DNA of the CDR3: TGTGCCAGCAGCCCCTGGGAGCGGGGGGGCGGTTATGAGCAGTTCTTC.

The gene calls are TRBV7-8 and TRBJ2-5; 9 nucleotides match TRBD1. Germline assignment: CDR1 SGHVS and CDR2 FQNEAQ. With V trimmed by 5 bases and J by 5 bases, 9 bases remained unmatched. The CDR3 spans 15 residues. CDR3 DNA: TGTGCCAGCAGCCGAGGACAGGGGATTCGGGAGACCCAGTACTTC. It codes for CASSRGQGIRETQYF.

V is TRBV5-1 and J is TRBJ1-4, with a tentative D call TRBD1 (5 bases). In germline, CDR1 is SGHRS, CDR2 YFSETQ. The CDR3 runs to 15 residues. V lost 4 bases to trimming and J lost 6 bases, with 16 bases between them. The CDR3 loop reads CASSPRGGVDEKLFF. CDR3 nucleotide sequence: TGCGCCAGCAGCCCCCGAGGAGGGGTGGATGAAAAACTGTTTTTT. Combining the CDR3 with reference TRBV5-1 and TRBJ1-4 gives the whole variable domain KAGVTQTPRYLIKTRGQQVTLSCSPISGHRSVSWYQQTPGQGLQFLFEYFSETQRNKGNFPGRFSGRQFSNSRSEMNVSTLELGDSALYLCASSPRGGVDEKLFFGSGTQLSVL.

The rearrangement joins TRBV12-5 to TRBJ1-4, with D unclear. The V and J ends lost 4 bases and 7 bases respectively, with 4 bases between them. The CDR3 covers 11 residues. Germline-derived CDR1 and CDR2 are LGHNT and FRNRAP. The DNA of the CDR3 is TGTGCTAGTGGTTCGAGTGAAAAACTGTTTTTT. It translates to CASGSSEKLFF.

This chain's CDR3 is CASRGLAKVQETQYF. The CDR3 DNA reads as TGTGCCAGCAGGGGGCTAGCGAAGGTTCAAGAGACCCAGTACTTC. The chain has TRBV2 and TRBJ2-5, with D perhaps TRBD2 (6 bases). With 6 bases removed from V and 2 bases from J, the gap between germline ends came to 16 bases. This CDR3 contains 15 residues. CDR1 and CDR2 (germline): SNHLY, FYNNEI.

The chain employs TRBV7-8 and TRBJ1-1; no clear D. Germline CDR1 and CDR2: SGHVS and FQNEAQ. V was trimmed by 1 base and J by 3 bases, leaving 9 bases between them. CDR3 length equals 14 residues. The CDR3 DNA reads TGTGCCAGCAGCTTAGTGGGCGGGCACACTGAAGCTTTCTTT. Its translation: CASSLVGGHTEAFF. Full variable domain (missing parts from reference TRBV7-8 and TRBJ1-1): GAGVSQSPRYKVAKRGQDVALRCDPISGHVSLFWYQQALGQGPEFLTYFQNEAQLDKSGLPSDRFFAERPEGSVSTLKIQRTQQEDSAVYLCASSLVGGHTEAFFGQGTRLTVV.

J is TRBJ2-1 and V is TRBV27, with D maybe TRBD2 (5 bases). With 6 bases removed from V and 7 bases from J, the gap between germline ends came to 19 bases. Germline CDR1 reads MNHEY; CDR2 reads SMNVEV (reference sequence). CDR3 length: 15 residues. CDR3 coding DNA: TGTGCCAGCAGCCTAGCCCCCCCCATTCCAAATGAGCAGTTCTTC. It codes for CASSLAPPIPNEQFF.

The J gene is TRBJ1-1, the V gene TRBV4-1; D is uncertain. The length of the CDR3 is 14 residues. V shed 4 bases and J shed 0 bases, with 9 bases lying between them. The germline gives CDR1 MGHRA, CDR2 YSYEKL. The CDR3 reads CASSREQMNTEAFF. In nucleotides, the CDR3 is TGCGCCAGCAGCCGCGAACAGATGAACACTGAAGCTTTCTTT.

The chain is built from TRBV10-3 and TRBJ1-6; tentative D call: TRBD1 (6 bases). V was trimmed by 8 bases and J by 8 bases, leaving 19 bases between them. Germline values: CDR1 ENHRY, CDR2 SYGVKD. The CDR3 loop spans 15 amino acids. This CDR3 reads CAIGPHREGDSPLHF. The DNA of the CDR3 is TGTGCCATCGGGCCGCACAGGGAGGGCGATTCACCCCTCCACTTT.

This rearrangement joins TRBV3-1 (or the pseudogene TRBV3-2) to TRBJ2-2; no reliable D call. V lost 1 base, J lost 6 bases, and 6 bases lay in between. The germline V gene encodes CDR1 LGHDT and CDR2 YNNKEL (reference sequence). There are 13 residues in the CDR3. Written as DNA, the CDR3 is TGTGCCAGCAGCCAAGTTTTCTCCGGGGAGCTGTTTTTT. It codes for CASSQVFSGELFF.

The CDR3 sequence is CASSLTGPYYGYTF. Written as DNA, the CDR3 is TGTGCCAGCAGCTTGACAGGGCCTTACTATGGCTACACCTTC. The rearrangement links TRBV7-9 to TRBJ1-2, with 7 bases that match TRBD1. Germline CDR1 and CDR2: SEHNR and FQNEAQ (reference sequence). After removal of 3 bases from V and 3 bases from J, the junction contained 4 bases not matched to a gene. The CDR3 consists of 14 residues.

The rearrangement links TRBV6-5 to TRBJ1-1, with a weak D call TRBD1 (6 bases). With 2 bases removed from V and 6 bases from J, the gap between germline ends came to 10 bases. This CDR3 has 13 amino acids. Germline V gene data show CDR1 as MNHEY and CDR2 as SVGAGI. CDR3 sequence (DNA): TGTGCCAGCAGTTACGGGGACACCTCTGAAGCTTTCTTT. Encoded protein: CASSYGDTSEAFF.

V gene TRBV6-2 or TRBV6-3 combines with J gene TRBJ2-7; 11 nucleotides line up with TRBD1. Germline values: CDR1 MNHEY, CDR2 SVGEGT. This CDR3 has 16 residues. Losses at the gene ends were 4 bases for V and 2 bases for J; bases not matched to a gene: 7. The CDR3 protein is CASSSLPGQGAYEQYF. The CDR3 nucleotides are TGTGCCAGCAGTTCCCTCCCGGGACAGGGGGCCTACGAGCAGTACTTC.

The CDR3 DNA is TGTGCCAGCAGTTTATCCGGGACTAGCGGGAGATACGAGCAGTACTTC. It codes for CASSLSGTSGRYEQYF. The chain employs TRBV28 and TRBJ2-7; 14 bases are shared with TRBD2. The CDR3 contains 16 residues. With 1 base clipped from V and 4 bases from J, the junction kept 3 bases outside the gene matches. Germline CDR1 is MDHEN and CDR2 is SYDVKM.